Below are 13 T cell receptor beta chains sequenced from a single sample in a study of shared clonotypes between healthy human individuals. Sequenced by immunoSEQ multiplex PCR; TCRdb stores in-frame clones only, minus some. The repertoire has approximately 470,000 clones, approximately 84% of them found once; the top ten carry about 12%. What was sequenced was PBMCs. The source of these receptors is a woman aged 40 to 49 in good health. Some clones in this sample may be carry-over from other donors' samples.

This clone came up once. The genes are TRBV7-9 and TRBJ2-3, with D hard to call. Germline V gene lookup returns CDR1 SEHNR and CDR2 FQNEAQ (reference sequence). V shed 3 bases and J shed 2 bases, with 9 bases lying between them. This CDR3 comprises 14 residues. CDR3: CASSFGSYTDTQYF. For the CDR3, the DNA is TGTGCCAGCAGCTTTGGTAGCTACACAGATACGCAGTATTTT.

This clone has only one observation. This likely came from a read error, as a far larger clone is one base away. The gene calls are TRBV27 and TRBJ1-1, with a possible D match to TRBD1 (5 bases). Looked up from germline, CDR1 is MNHEY and CDR2 is SMNVEV (reference sequence). The CDR3 is 14 residues long. CDR3 amino acids: CASSLQGPNTEALF. The CDR3 nucleotides are TGTGCCAGCAGTTTGCAGGGCCCGAACACTGAAGCTTTATTT.

This chain uses TRBV19 with TRBJ2-3; TRBD2 matches 8 bases. This CDR3 contains 14 residues. The J segment lost 6 bases and the V segment lost 4 bases, leaving 6 bases of the junction unmatched. CDR1 LNHDA and CDR2 SQIVND come from the germline V gene (reference sequence). Written as DNA, the CDR3 is TGTGCCAGTAGTACTGGACTAGCACGGGATACGCAGTATTTT. Encoded protein: CASSTGLARDTQYF. Based on the CDR3 plus reference TRBV19 and TRBJ2-3, the full variable domain is DGGITQSPKYLFRKEGQNVTLSCEQNLNHDAMYWYRQDPGQGLRLIYYSQIVNDFQKGDIAEGYSVSREKKESFPLTVTSAQKNPTAFYLCASSTGLARDTQYFGPGTRLTVL.

This clone was seen ten or more times. The chain employs TRBV27 and TRBJ2-5, with D maybe TRBD1 (6 bases). The CDR3 is made up of 18 amino acids. Between the trimmed V and J ends, which lost 5 bases and 4 bases, there was a span of 26 bases. Germline values: CDR1 MNHEY, CDR2 SMNVEV (reference sequence). In nucleotides, the CDR3 is TGTGCCAGCAGTCGAACTAAGACTCCAGGGACACCGGGAGAGACCCAGTACTTC. Translating gives CASSRTKTPGTPGETQYF.

This clone has only one observation. The chain is built from TRBV27 and TRBJ1-2; 12 nucleotides agree with TRBD1. The J segment lost 4 bases and the V segment lost 2 bases, leaving 2 bases of the junction unmatched. Germline V lookup: CDR1 MNHEY, CDR2 SMNVEV (reference sequence). This CDR3 spans 15 amino acids. The CDR3 is CASSLGTGGRYGYTF. CDR3 DNA sequence: TGTGCCAGCAGTTTAGGGACAGGGGGCCGCTATGGCTACACCTTC.

V usage is TRBV11-2 and J usage is TRBJ2-1, with 10 bases identical to TRBD2. CDR1 and CDR2 (germline): SGHAT, FQNNGV. Trimming removed 5 bases from V and 9 bases from J; junction bases left unmatched: 13. The CDR3 length is 16 residues. CDR3 loop: CASSPTRLAGEAEQFF. DNA for the CDR3: TGTGCCAGCAGCCCAACACGGCTAGCGGGAGAGGCTGAGCAGTTCTTC.

This clone turned up a few times. The J gene is TRBJ2-5, the V gene TRBV14; 9 nucleotides align to TRBD2. Looked up from germline, CDR1 is SGHDN and CDR2 is FVKESK. Unmatched junction bases numbered 3, after V lost 1 base and J lost 3 bases. The CDR3 is made up of 15 amino acids. In DNA form, the CDR3 reads TGTGCCAGCAGCCAAGCACGACTAGCGGAAGAGACCCAGTACTTC. Residues: CASSQARLAEETQYF.

The sample holds a few counts of this clone. This sequence joins TRBV7-2 and TRBJ1-2; weak D call: TRBD1 (6 bases). In germline, CDR1 is SGHTA, CDR2 FQGNSA. Trimming took off 0 bases at V and 6 bases at J, with 11 bases between the two ends. The CDR3 length is 14 residues. The CDR3: CASSLARGRDGYTF. In DNA form, the CDR3 reads TGTGCCAGCAGCTTAGCGCGGGGGCGGGATGGCTACACCTTC.

The count of this clone is one. The rearrangement uses TRBV7-3 and TRBJ2-6, with D uncertain. V gave up 5 bases and J gave up 4 bases, with 6 bases separating them. The CDR3 is made up of 13 amino acids. Germline V lookup: CDR1 SGHTA, CDR2 FQGTGA. The CDR3 reads CASSRQGANVLTF. CDR3 sequence (DNA): TGTGCCAGCAGCCGCCAAGGGGCCAACGTCCTGACTTTC.

CDR3: CASRSIRASSSNQPQHF. For the CDR3, the DNA is TGTGCCAGCAGATCCATAAGGGCCAGTTCTAGCAATCAGCCCCAGCATTTT. The chain combines TRBV2 with TRBJ1-5; D is unresolved. Between the trimmed V and J ends, which lost 6 bases and 0 bases, there was a span of 18 bases. The CDR3 is 17 amino acids. Germline-derived CDR1 and CDR2 are SNHLY and FYNNEI.

CDR3 residues: CATGPDRIQETQYF. CDR3 nucleotides: TGTGCCACCGGACCTGACAGAATCCAAGAGACCCAGTACTTC. This sequence joins TRBV7-9 and TRBJ2-5; D is possibly TRBD1 (5 bases). CDR3 length: 14 residues. Germline assignment: CDR1 SEHNR and CDR2 FQNEAQ (reference sequence). Trimming stripped 10 bases from V and 1 base from J, with 16 bases between. Using reference TRBV7-9 and TRBJ2-5 for the parts outside the CDR3, the full variable domain is DTGVSQNPRHKITKRGQNVTFRCDPISEHNRLYWYRQTLGQGPEFLTYFQNEAQLEKSRLLSDRFSAERPKGSFSTLEIQRTEQGDSAMYLCATGPDRIQETQYFGPGTRLLVL.

The gene calls are TRBV7-2 and TRBJ2-2; unclear D gene. Per germline, CDR1 SGHTA and CDR2 FQGNSA. Trimming stripped 11 bases from V and 0 bases from J, with 10 bases between. The CDR3 loop spans 13 amino acids. The CDR3 bases are TGTGCCGGCGGCAGGTCGAACACCGGGGAGCTGTTTTTT. The encoded protein is CAGGRSNTGELFF.

In regard to this clone: This sequence is one base from a far larger clone and is likely a read error. Other DNA sequences within the sample encode an identical CDR3. This sequence joins TRBV6-1 and TRBJ1-2, with 7 nucleotides matching TRBD1. This CDR3 is 16 amino acids long. Per the germline V gene, CDR1 is MNHNS and CDR2 is SASEGT. For the CDR3, the DNA is TGTGCAAGCAGTGAAATTCGTGGAGGGGGCGTCAATGGCTACACCTTC. This encodes CASSEIRGGGVNGYTF.